The 32 T cell receptor beta chains below were found in one sample sequenced in a study of early T cells in non-severe SARS-CoV-2 infection. From the 5' RACE reads, TCRdb called clonotypes with MiXCR, one entry per CDR3 protein. Altogether tens of thousands of distinct CDR3 sequences are present, roughly 4.7% being singletons, with the ten largest covering 4.8%. Specimen: whole blood. These receptors originate from an adult who was a healthcare worker with PCR-confirmed SARS-CoV-2 infection or an uninfected control (not recorded which).

This clonotype has ten or more counts. The chain combines TRBV20-1 with TRBJ2-1; 7 nucleotides line up with TRBD1. The ends lost 3 bases at V and 4 bases at J; junction bases unmatched: 9. The CDR3 runs 15 residues. Germline CDR1 DFQATT, CDR2 SNEGSKA (reference sequence). CDR3: CSASWLQGSYNEQFF. The DNA for the CDR3 is TGCAGTGCTAGCTGGTTACAGGGGTCATACAATGAGCAGTTCTTC.

This clonotype was seen many times. This rearrangement joins TRBV7-9 to TRBJ2-1; TRBD1 agrees at 9 bases. The CDR3 is 13 amino acids. CDR1 is SEHNR and CDR2 is FQNEAQ in the germline V gene (reference sequence). V was clipped by 5 bases and J by 10 bases; unmatched bases: 6. The CDR3 DNA reads as TGTGCCAGCAGCCAACAGGGGGCTAAGGAGCAGTTCTTC. Amino acids: CASSQQGAKEQFF.

The chain has TRBV20-1 and TRBJ2-7; 10 positions match TRBD1. The CDR3 contains 13 residues. With 5 bases clipped from V and 6 bases from J, the junction kept 7 bases outside the gene matches. Per the germline V gene, CDR1 is DFQATT and CDR2 is SNEGSKA (reference sequence). In nucleotides, the CDR3 is TGCAGTGCTCAAAAACGGACAGGGGGCGAGCAGTACTTC. It translates to CSAQKRTGGEQYF.

This clonotype has a count of ten or more. Sequence at one end of the junction differs from germline and may be a read error. The chain combines TRBV20-1 with TRBJ2-3, with a weak D call TRBD2 (5 bases). Germline V gene sequence: CDR1 DFQATT, CDR2 SNEGSKA (reference sequence). The CDR3 has 14 residues. The CDR3 loop reads CSARGLRVTDTQYF. The CDR3 DNA follows: TGCAGTGCGAGAGGTTTGAGGGTCACAGATACGCAGTATTTT.

This clonotype has just a few counts. The CDR3 sequence is CASSRSGLAEPSTDTQYF. Here the CDR3 DNA reads TGCGCCAGCAGTCGATCGGGACTAGCGGAACCTAGCACAGATACGCAGTATTTT. V usage is TRBV10-2 and J usage is TRBJ2-3, with 11 bases that match TRBD2. J lost 0 bases, V lost 5 bases, and 10 bases had no gene match. The CDR3 covers 18 residues. CDR1 and CDR2 from the germline V gene are WSHSY and SAAADI.

This rearrangement joins TRBV5-8 to TRBJ2-1; D is possibly TRBD1 (5 bases). Germline V CDR1 and CDR2: SGHTS, YDEGEE. Trimming shortened V by 3 bases and J by 4 bases, and 8 bases separated the two germline ends. The CDR3 extends over 13 amino acids. CDR3 DNA: TGTGCCAGCAGCTGGGGCCGATACAATGAGCAGTTCTTC. Amino acids: CASSWGRYNEQFF.

The count of this clonotype is one. This chain joins TRBV4-1 and TRBJ2-7, with TRBD2 matching over 8 bases. The CDR3 is made up of 13 amino acids. The V and J ends lost 0 bases and 9 bases, in that order; junction bases with no gene match: 4. In germline, CDR1 is MGHRA, CDR2 YSYEKL. This chain's CDR3 is CASSQDRGGVQYF. The DNA of the CDR3 is TGCGCCAGCAGCCAAGACCGGGGGGGCGTGCAGTACTTC.

This clonotype was seen a handful of times. This rearrangement joins TRBV7-8 to TRBJ2-1; D gene unclear. Trimming left V 2 bases short and J 9 bases short, with 11 bases between. Germline V CDR1 and CDR2: SGHVS, FQNEAQ. The CDR3 consists of 13 residues. The CDR3 is CASSLSQAREQFF. CDR3 sequence (DNA): TGTGCCAGCAGCTTATCCCAAGCGCGTGAGCAGTTCTTC.

This clonotype was counted a few times. This chain joins TRBV30 and TRBJ2-6; D is unresolved. The CDR3 consists of 14 residues. The V and J ends lost 3 bases and 2 bases respectively, with 8 bases between them. Germline V gene lookup returns CDR1 GTSNPN and CDR2 SVGIG (reference sequence). CDR3 coding DNA: TGTGCCTGGAGAGGGATTACTGGGGCCAACGTCCTGACTTTC. It translates to CAWRGITGANVLTF.

The sample holds a few counts of this clonotype. The chain uses TRBV7-9 and TRBJ2-2; D perhaps matches TRBD2 (6 bases). The germline V gene encodes CDR1 SEHNR and CDR2 FQNEAQ (reference sequence). CDR3 length: 14 residues. V dropped 7 bases and J dropped 6 bases, with 15 bases sitting between them. CDR3 residues: CASIKTGTAGELFF. Written as DNA, the CDR3 is TGTGCCAGCATCAAGACTGGGACTGCCGGGGAGCTGTTTTTT.

This chain links TRBV3-1 with TRBJ1-5; 9 bases align to TRBD1. Germline V gene lookup returns CDR1 LGHDT and CDR2 YNNKEL (reference sequence). This CDR3 contains 14 residues. After removal of 1 base from V and 5 bases from J, the junction contained 0 bases not matched to a gene. CDR3 sequence (DNA): TGTGCCAGCAGCCAAGGGACAGGGGATCAGCCCCAGCATTTT. Amino acid sequence: CASSQGTGDQPQHF.

This clonotype was detected only a few times. The chain uses TRBV28 and TRBJ1-1; 7 bases align to TRBD1. This CDR3 spans 15 amino acids. Trimming at V came to 6 bases and at J to 1 base, leaving 8 bases not matched to a gene. CDR1 is MDHEN and CDR2 is SYDVKM in the germline V gene. The CDR3 loop reads CASRSGGSWNTEAFF. For the CDR3, the DNA is TGTGCCAGCAGATCAGGGGGATCCTGGAACACTGAAGCTTTCTTT.

This clonotype was seen ten or more times. The chain carries TRBV4-3 and TRBJ2-5; tentative D call: TRBD1 (5 bases). V was clipped by 0 bases and J by 1 base, with 12 bases between them. The CDR3 loop spans 16 amino acids. The germline CDR1 and CDR2 sequences are LGHNA and YSLEER. The CDR3 coding sequence is TGCGCCAGCAGCCAAGACCACAGGAGACGCCAAGAGACCCAGTACTTC. Its protein product is CASSQDHRRRQETQYF.

This clonotype is termed medium-sized. The chain carries TRBV11-2 and TRBJ2-2; maybe TRBD1 (6 bases). V lost 5 bases and J 0 bases, leaving 25 bases between the germline ends. Germline assignment: CDR1 SGHAT and CDR2 FQNNGV. The CDR3 has 20 residues. CDR3: CASSRKNGQYTLSNTGELFF. The CDR3 DNA reads TGTGCCAGCAGCAGAAAAAATGGACAGTACACCCTATCGAACACCGGGGAGCTGTTTTTT. The full variable domain, with the rest looked up from reference TRBV11-2 and TRBJ2-2, is EAGVAQSPRYKIIEKRQSVAFWCNPISGHATLYWYQQILGQGPKLLIQFQNNGVVDDSQLPKDRFSAERLKGVDSTLKIQPAKLEDSAVYLCASSRKNGQYTLSNTGELFFGEGSRLTVL.

The CDR3 DNA reads TGTGCCAGCAGACACAGATCCTCACCCCTCCACTTT. This translates into CASRHRSSPLHF. The gene calls are TRBV16 and TRBJ1-6; D is unresolved. From germline, CDR1 is KGHSY and CDR2 FQNENV. Trimming cost V 6 bases and J 10 bases, with 10 bases left between them. The CDR3 length is 12 residues.

Many counts were recorded for this clonotype. The chain couples TRBV2 to TRBJ1-5; no reliable D call. Trimming took 0 bases from V and 4 from J, leaving 10 bases between them. The germline gives CDR1 SNHLY, CDR2 FYNNEI. The CDR3 has 15 amino acids. The CDR3 region has the DNA TGTGCCAGCAGTGAAGCGCTTCCGGTAAATCAGCCCCAGCATTTT. Its protein is CASSEALPVNQPQHF.

This clonotype was recorded a few times. V gene TRBV10-1 combines with J gene TRBJ1-3; D not certain. Trimming pared 4 bases from V and 0 bases from J, leaving 4 bases between. The CDR3 has 13 amino acids. The germline V gene has CDR1 WNHNN and CDR2 SYGVQD (reference sequence). CDR3 in amino acids: CASSGSSGNTIYF. CDR3 in DNA: TGCGCCAGCAGTGGAAGCTCTGGAAACACCATATATTTT.

The chain joins TRBV5-4 to TRBJ2-5, with D perhaps assigned TRBD1 or TRBD2 (5 bases each). V was trimmed by 4 bases and J by 7 bases, leaving 20 bases between them. The CDR3 is 15 residues long. Germline V CDR1 and CDR2: SGHNT, YYREEE (reference sequence). CDR3: CASSPPWGAGGTQYF. The CDR3 DNA reads as TGTGCCAGCAGCCCCCCATGGGGCGCGGGCGGGACCCAGTACTTC.

This clonotype was recorded many times. The CDR3 is CASSRSAATTTISGANVLTF. The DNA for the CDR3 is TGTGCCAGCAGCAGAAGCGCGGCAACTACTACGATTTCTGGGGCCAACGTCCTGACTTTC. This rearrangement joins TRBV11-2 to TRBJ2-6; D is ambiguous. Looked up from germline, CDR1 is SGHAT and CDR2 is FQNNGV. The V end lost 5 bases, the J end lost 1 base, and 24 bases lay between the germline ends. The CDR3 loop spans 20 amino acids.

This clonotype showed up many times. The CDR3 nucleotides read TGCGCCAGCAGCCCCCGGGCAGGAACCACTGAAGCTTTCTTT. It codes for CASSPRAGTTEAFF. The chain carries TRBV5-1 and TRBJ1-1; no definite D call. CDR3 length equals 14 residues. V lost 4 bases, J lost 4 bases, and 14 bases lay in between. Per germline, CDR1 SGHRS and CDR2 YFSETQ.

This clonotype was seen at least ten times. The chain recombines TRBV3-1 with TRBJ1-3; no definite D call. V was clipped by 1 base and J by 0 bases, with 7 bases between them. Germline CDR1 and CDR2: LGHDT and YNNKEL (reference sequence). The CDR3 totals 15 residues. CDR3 in amino acids: CASSQVQTSGNTIYF. The CDR3 DNA reads as TGTGCCAGCAGCCAAGTTCAGACCTCTGGAAACACCATATATTTT.

This clonotype has a count of ten or more. The V and J genes are TRBV7-6 and TRBJ2-3; D not resolved. Trimming removed 5 bases at V and 5 bases at J, with 11 bases between. Germline V lookup: CDR1 SGHVS, CDR2 FNYEAQ. This CDR3 comprises 13 residues. The CDR3 sequence: CASSPGSEDTQYF. In nucleotides, the CDR3 is TGTGCCAGCAGCCCCGGAAGTGAAGATACGCAGTATTTT.

This clonotype is judged medium-sized. The chain couples TRBV6-4 to TRBJ2-3; 10 bases agree with TRBD1. The CDR3 covers 15 residues. J gave up 4 bases and V 5 bases, and 6 bases lay outside the gene matches. Germline CDR1 reads MRHNA; CDR2 reads SNTAGT. This chain's CDR3 is CASSSGQGEADTQYF. CDR3 nucleotide sequence: TGTGCCAGCAGTTCCGGACAGGGGGAGGCAGATACGCAGTATTTT.

The table lists this clonotype with many counts. V is TRBV6-6 and J is TRBJ2-1; 10 nucleotides agree with TRBD1. CDR1 is MNHNY, CDR2 SVGAGI, per germline (reference sequence). The CDR3 has 14 residues. Germline trimming cut 5 bases from V and 8 bases from J; bases unmatched to any gene: 6. In nucleotides, the CDR3 is TGTGCCAGCAGTCCGGGACAGGGGACGGATGAGCAGTTCTTC. Protein: CASSPGQGTDEQFF.

The V gene is TRBV3-1, the J gene TRBJ1-1; weak D call: TRBD1 (6 bases). V gave up 6 bases and J gave up 2 bases, with 13 bases separating them. The germline V gene encodes CDR1 LGHDT and CDR2 YNNKEL (reference sequence). The CDR3 runs 14 residues. The CDR3 DNA reads as TGTGCCAGCAGTCCGGGACACAGCAACACTGAAGCTTTCTTT. It is translated as CASSPGHSNTEAFF. Together with reference TRBV3-1 and TRBJ1-1, the CDR3 gives the full variable domain: DTAVSQTPKYLVTQMGNDKSIKCEQNLGHDTMYWYKQDSKKFLKIMFSYNNKELIINETVPNRFSPKSPDKAHLNLHINSLELGDSAVYFCASSPGHSNTEAFFGQGTRLTVV.

This clonotype was found many times. J is TRBJ1-2 and V is TRBV6-1, with D hard to call. The ends were cut back, 8 bases at V and 8 bases at J, with 12 bases in the middle. The CDR3 has 11 amino acids. Per germline, CDR1 MNHNS and CDR2 SASEGT. For the CDR3, the DNA is TGTGCCAGCGCCCAAGCATACGGCTACACCTTC. Translating gives CASAQAYGYTF.

The rearrangement joins TRBV20-1 to TRBJ1-4; the D is unclear. The V end lost 2 bases, the J end lost 7 bases, and 14 bases lay between the germline ends. This CDR3 spans 14 amino acids. Germline V gene data show CDR1 as DFQATT and CDR2 as SNEGSKA (reference sequence). The CDR3 reads CSARTIGIFEKLFF. The CDR3 DNA reads as TGCAGTGCTAGAACGATAGGGATTTTTGAAAAACTGTTTTTT.

The chain is built from TRBV7-8 and TRBJ2-1; D possibly uses TRBD1 or TRBD2 (5 bases each). The V and J ends lost 2 bases and 0 bases respectively, with 11 bases between them. Germline lookup yields CDR1 SGHVS and CDR2 FQNEAQ. The CDR3 has 16 residues. The CDR3 DNA reads as TGTGCCAGCAGCTTAACAACCGGGACCTCCTACAATGAGCAGTTCTTC. Its translation: CASSLTTGTSYNEQFF. The whole variable domain, filled in from reference TRBV7-8 and TRBJ2-1, reads GAGVSQSPRYKVAKRGQDVALRCDPISGHVSLFWYQQALGQGPEFLTYFQNEAQLDKSGLPSDRFFAERPEGSVSTLKIQRTQQEDSAVYLCASSLTTGTSYNEQFFGPGTRLTVL.

The rearrangement joins TRBV4-3 to TRBJ1-3; D is perhaps TRBD1 (5 bases). V was shortened by 0 bases and J by 4 bases, with 13 bases between the two germline ends. CDR1 and CDR2 from the germline V gene are LGHNA and YSLEER. The CDR3 is made up of 16 amino acids. CDR3 coding DNA: TGCGCCAGCAGCCAAGAAATCGGACACGCAGGAAACACCATATATTTT. As protein: CASSQEIGHAGNTIYF.

This clonotype showed up many times. CDR3 in amino acids: CASSSSGRYEQYF. For the CDR3, the DNA is TGTGCCAGCAGTTCTAGCGGGAGGTACGAGCAGTACTTC. This chain uses TRBV12-3 or TRBV12-4 with TRBJ2-7, with 11 nucleotides matching TRBD2. There are 13 residues in the CDR3. J lost 4 bases, V lost 4 bases, and 0 bases had no gene match.

By proportion, this clonotype is medium-sized. This rearrangement joins TRBV20-1 to TRBJ2-5; the match to TRBD2 covers 8 bases. Germline assignment: CDR1 DFQATT and CDR2 SNEGSKA (reference sequence). J lost 0 bases, V lost 0 bases, and 6 bases had no gene match. The CDR3 extends over 16 amino acids. The CDR3 sequence: CSARDLRGGYQETQYF. The DNA for the CDR3 is TGCAGTGCTAGAGATCTTCGGGGGGGATACCAAGAGACCCAGTACTTC.

This clonotype was counted at least ten times. This chain connects TRBV5-1 to TRBJ2-5, with D unclear. The CDR3 extends over 13 amino acids. Trimming took off 2 bases at V and 5 bases at J, with 10 bases between the two ends. Germline V CDR1 and CDR2: SGHRS, YFSETQ. CDR3 DNA: TGCGCCAGCAGCTTCCACGGTGACGAGACCCAGTACTTC. This sequence encodes CASSFHGDETQYF.